The 8 T cell receptor beta chains below were found in one sample sequenced in a study of cytomegalovirus exposure and HLA in healthy donors. The PCR was carried out with 60 Vbeta primers and 13 Jbeta primers. Assay: immunoSEQ multiplex PCR; the TCRdb copy retains only in-frame clones and omits some. The sample contains fewer than 350,000 clones, roughly 90% of which appear only once. The material sequenced was PBMCs. The receptors come from a woman aged 18-29 years in good health and CMV-seronegative.

V gene TRBV6-5 combines with J gene TRBJ2-5, with 8 bases identical to TRBD1. Germline V gives CDR1 MNHEY, CDR2 SVGAGI. Trimming cost V 3 bases and J 5 bases; bases outside gene matches: 8. The CDR3 covers 15 residues. The CDR3 DNA reads TGTGCCAGCAGTTATACAGGGGGGTCCTGGGAGACCCAGTACTTC. Its translation is CASSYTGGSWETQYF.

The chain employs TRBV2 and TRBJ2-7; 9 bases line up with TRBD2. The CDR3 loop spans 14 amino acids. The J segment lost 0 bases and the V segment lost 6 bases, leaving 3 bases of the junction unmatched. Germline loops: CDR1 SNHLY, CDR2 FYNNEI. CDR3 bases: TGTGCCAGCAGCGCGCGGGGGGGCTCCTACGAGCAGTACTTC. It encodes CASSARGGSYEQYF.

The chain couples TRBV11-2 to TRBJ2-7, with D possibly matching TRBD1 (5 bases). V gave up 3 bases and J gave up 6 bases, with 12 bases separating them. The germline V gene has CDR1 SGHAT and CDR2 FQNNGV. CDR3 length: 13 amino acids. CDR3 bases: TGTGCCAGCAGCTTCCAGGGATCAGGCGAGCAGTACTTC. Translating it yields CASSFQGSGEQYF.

V gene TRBV7-9 combines with J gene TRBJ2-3; the match to TRBD2 covers 7 bases. This CDR3 contains 14 residues. Germline V lookup: CDR1 SEHNR, CDR2 FQNEAQ (reference sequence). With 5 bases clipped from V and 0 bases from J, the junction kept 2 bases outside the gene matches. CDR3 nucleotides: TGTGCCAGCAGCCTTAGCGGGAGCACAGATACGCAGTATTTT. Its protein is CASSLSGSTDTQYF.

This chain joins TRBV7-3 and TRBJ2-3; TRBD1 matches 8 bases. The CDR3 extends over 14 amino acids. V shed 4 bases and J 8 bases; nucleotides not matched to a gene: 8. The germline V gene has CDR1 SGHTA and CDR2 FQGTGA. CDR3 sequence (DNA): TGTGCCAGCAGCTCGGGACAGGAGCTAGGTACGCAGTATTTT. Residues: CASSSGQELGTQYF.

This clone was recorded once. The chain has TRBV18 and TRBJ2-1, with 9 bases lining up with TRBD2. The length of the CDR3 is 16 residues. Germline CDR1 is KGHSH and CDR2 is LQKENI. Trimming removed 6 bases from V and 0 bases from J; junction bases left unmatched: 6. CDR3 DNA sequence: TGTGCCAGCTCTCTTCTAGCGGGGAGCTCCTACAATGAGCAGTTCTTC. Protein: CASSLLAGSSYNEQFF.

The J gene is TRBJ2-2, the V gene TRBV5-4; possibly TRBD2 for D (5 bases). Trimming stripped 0 bases from V and 0 bases from J, with 6 bases between. The CDR3 has 15 amino acids. Germline CDR1 SGHNT, CDR2 YYREEE (reference sequence). The CDR3 loop reads CASSLAGANTGELFF. In DNA, the CDR3 is TGTGCCAGCAGCTTGGCCGGGGCGAACACCGGGGAGCTGTTTTTT.

The J gene is TRBJ1-1, the V gene TRBV4-1; D possibly corresponds to TRBD1 (5 bases). V gave up 1 base and J gave up 5 bases, with 17 bases separating them. CDR3 size: 16 residues. Germline CDR1 MGHRA, CDR2 YSYEKL. The CDR3 protein is CASSQVMARVETEAFF. The CDR3 DNA sequence: TGCGCCAGCAGCCAAGTAATGGCCAGGGTGGAGACTGAAGCTTTCTTT.